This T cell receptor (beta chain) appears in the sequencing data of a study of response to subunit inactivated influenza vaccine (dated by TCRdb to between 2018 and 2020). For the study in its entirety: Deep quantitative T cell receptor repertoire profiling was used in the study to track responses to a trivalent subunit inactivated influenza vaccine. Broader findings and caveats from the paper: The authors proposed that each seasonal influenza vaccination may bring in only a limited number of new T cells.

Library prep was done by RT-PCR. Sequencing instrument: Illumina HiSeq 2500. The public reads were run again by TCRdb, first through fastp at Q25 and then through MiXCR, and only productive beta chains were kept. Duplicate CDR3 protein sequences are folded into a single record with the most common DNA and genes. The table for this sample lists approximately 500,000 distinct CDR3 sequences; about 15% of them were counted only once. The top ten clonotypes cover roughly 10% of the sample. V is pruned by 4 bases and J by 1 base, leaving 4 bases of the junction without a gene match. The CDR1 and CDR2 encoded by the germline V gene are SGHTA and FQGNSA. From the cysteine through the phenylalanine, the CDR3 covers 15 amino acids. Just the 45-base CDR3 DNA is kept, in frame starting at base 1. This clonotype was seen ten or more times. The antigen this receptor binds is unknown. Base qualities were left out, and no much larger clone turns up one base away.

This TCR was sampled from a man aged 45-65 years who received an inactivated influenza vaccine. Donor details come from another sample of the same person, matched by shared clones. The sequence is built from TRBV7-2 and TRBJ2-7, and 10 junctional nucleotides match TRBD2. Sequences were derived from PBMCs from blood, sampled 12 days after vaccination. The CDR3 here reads CASSSASGGSYEQYF. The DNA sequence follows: TGTGCCAGCAGCTCCGCTAGCGGGGGTTCCTACGAGCAGTACTTC.